Presented here are 29 T cell receptor beta chains from one specimen sequenced in a study of low-dose radiotherapy and immunotherapy resistance in tumors. Described time point: before trial treatment. Alpha and beta chains were covered, as first-strand cDNA relied on TRAV- and TRBV-specific primers. With a constant-region primer and a V-primer adapter, TCRs were subjected to around 20 PCR cycles of amplification. MiXCR, run by TCRdb on the reads, gives a single entry per CDR3 protein. The table has about 60,000 distinct CDR3 sequences, under 30% seen once. The sequences come from PBMCs, collected before treatment. All receptors come from a male donor with prostate cancer.

This clonotype appeared many times. This chain uses TRBV7-9 with TRBJ2-7; TRBD2 might be the D (5 bases). V lost 7 bases to trimming and J lost 2 bases, with 18 bases between them. From germline, CDR1 is SEHNR and CDR2 FQNEAQ (reference sequence). The CDR3 is 15 amino acids. The CDR3 loop is CASNPSSDGTYEQYF. The CDR3 DNA reads as TGTGCCAGCAACCCTAGCTCGGACGGTACCTACGAGCAGTACTTC.

This clonotype appeared a single time. This chain joins TRBV4-2 and TRBJ1-5; 10 bases align to TRBD1. J lost 7 bases, V lost 4 bases, and 7 bases had no gene match. Germline lookup yields CDR1 LGHNA and CDR2 YNFKEQ. The CDR3 sequence is 15 residues long. The CDR3 nucleotides are TGTGCCAGCAGCCGCGACAGGGGGCGTCGACAGCCCCAGCATTTT. Protein sequence: CASSRDRGRRQPQHF.

This clonotype was detected many times. This sequence joins TRBV18 and TRBJ2-7; D possibly corresponds to TRBD1 (5 bases). The CDR3 extends over 14 amino acids. The V gene's germline CDR1 is KGHSH and CDR2 LQKENI. Between the trimmed V and J ends, which lost 2 bases and 0 bases, there was a span of 8 bases. The CDR3 nucleotides read TGTGCCAGCTCACCAGGGGCGACCTCCTACGAGCAGTACTTC. This encodes CASSPGATSYEQYF.

Here the CDR3 DNA reads TGTGCCAGCAGCCTATTTCCCCGGGGGCCTACATACGAGCAGTACTTC. Amino acid sequence: CASSLFPRGPTYEQYF. The J gene is TRBJ2-7, the V gene TRBV14; the D call may be TRBD1 or TRBD2 (6 bases each). The germline CDR1 and CDR2 sequences are SGHDN and FVKESK. The V and J ends lost 4 bases and 4 bases respectively, with 20 bases between them. This CDR3 region has 16 residues.

This clonotype was recorded at least ten times. The rearrangement uses TRBV11-2 and TRBJ1-1, with a possible D match to TRBD1 (5 bases). CDR1 SGHAT and CDR2 FQNNGV come from the germline V gene. Trimming pared 5 bases from V and 0 bases from J, leaving 10 bases between. The CDR3 runs 14 residues. The CDR3 sequence: CASSPLTVNTEAFF. The CDR3 DNA follows: TGTGCCAGCAGCCCGCTGACAGTGAACACTGAAGCTTTCTTT.

The sample holds a few counts of this clonotype. This may come from a read error, since a much larger clone is one base off. V gene TRBV5-3 combines with J gene TRBJ2-2; 11 nucleotides line up with TRBD2. TRBV5-3 is an ORF, with its function uncertain. The CDR3 runs 16 residues. Unmatched junction bases numbered 12, after V lost 8 bases and J lost 6 bases. This chain's CDR3 is CASSQGLAVDAGELFF. The CDR3 coding sequence is TGTGCCAGCAGTCAGGGACTAGCGGTAGATGCCGGGGAGCTGTTTTTT.

Comments on this clonotype: It is likely a read error: a sequence one base away is far more abundant. The chain recombines TRBV2 with TRBJ2-3; 10 bases are a match to TRBD2. The V gene's germline CDR1 is SNHLY and CDR2 FYNNEI. The CDR3 contains 18 residues. After removal of 6 bases from V and 4 bases from J, the junction contained 16 bases not matched to a gene. The CDR3 nucleotides read TGTGCCAGCAGCTTTGTCCGTACGACTAGCGGGTCGTCAGATACGCAGTATTTT. Its translation: CASSFVRTTSGSSDTQYF.

The CDR3 sequence: CASSFLGQGSYNEQFF. The DNA for the CDR3 is TGTGCCAGCAGCTTCCTGGGGCAAGGCTCCTACAATGAGCAGTTCTTC. This rearrangement joins TRBV5-7 to TRBJ2-1; possible D gene TRBD1, 5 bases. TRBV5-7 falls under the ORF class, with uncertain function. The CDR3 loop spans 16 amino acids. Trimming cost V 2 bases and J 0 bases, with 12 bases left between them.

In this sample, this clonotype turned up many times. This rearrangement joins TRBV10-3 to TRBJ2-1; 11 nucleotides match TRBD2. CDR1 is ENHRY and CDR2 is SYGVKD in the germline V gene. The CDR3 sequence is 19 residues long. The V gene end was trimmed by 6 bases and the J gene end by 4 bases; junction bases not matched to a gene: 17. The CDR3 region is CAISDFLAGGPPLYNEQFF. The CDR3, as DNA: TGTGCCATCAGCGACTTTCTAGCGGGAGGTCCCCCACTTTACAATGAGCAGTTCTTC.

J is TRBJ2-1 and V is TRBV4-1; 11 bases line up with TRBD2. Germline V gives CDR1 MGHRA, CDR2 YSYEKL. This CDR3 contains 16 residues. After removal of 0 bases from V and 6 bases from J, the junction contained 4 bases not matched to a gene. The CDR3 DNA sequence: TGCGCCAGCAGCCAAGATAGGCTAGCGGGGGGCAATGAGCAGTTCTTC. It encodes CASSQDRLAGGNEQFF.

This chain joins TRBV29-1 and TRBJ1-4, with D unresolved. V was clipped by 2 bases and J by 6 bases, with 13 bases between them. Germline V gene lookup returns CDR1 SQVTM and CDR2 ANQGSEA. This CDR3 is 14 amino acids long. Here the CDR3 DNA reads TGCAGCGTTGAACTCGAGGCGGGGTATGAAAAACTGTTTTTT. Translating gives CSVELEAGYEKLFF.

This clonotype was found many times. The chain couples TRBV19 to TRBJ2-2, with TRBD2 as a possible D gene (5 bases). The V gene's germline CDR1 is LNHDA and CDR2 SQIVND (reference sequence). V lost 3 bases, J lost 1 base, and 6 bases lay in between. CDR3 length equals 14 residues. Written as DNA, the CDR3 is TGTGCCAGTAGTATTCGGGGGAACACCGGGGAGCTGTTTTTT. Translation gives CASSIRGNTGELFF.

This clonotype appeared a few times. The rearrangement joins TRBV5-4 to TRBJ2-2; D is undetermined. Germline values: CDR1 SGHNT, CDR2 YYREEE (reference sequence). This CDR3 has 13 residues. Trimming cost V 1 base and J 4 bases, with 5 bases left between them. CDR3 sequence reads: CASSLRSTGELFF. DNA for the CDR3: TGTGCCAGCAGCTTGCGGTCCACCGGGGAGCTGTTTTTT.

This clonotype has ten or more counts. The chain recombines TRBV28 with TRBJ2-2; either TRBD1 or TRBD2 may supply D (5 bases each). The germline V gene has CDR1 MDHEN and CDR2 SYDVKM. The CDR3 consists of 14 residues. V was cut by 6 bases and J by 4 bases, with 12 bases left in between. CDR3 DNA sequence: TGTGCCAGCAGGACCGGGACCCCCACCGGGGAGCTGTTTTTT. It translates to CASRTGTPTGELFF.

This clonotype was recorded at least ten times. This chain connects TRBV27 to TRBJ2-3; the D gene is possibly TRBD1 (6 bases). Trimming stripped 7 bases from V and 2 bases from J, with 10 bases between. The length of the CDR3 is 13 residues. CDR1 and CDR2 from the germline V gene are MNHEY and SMNVEV (reference sequence). CDR3 region: CASTGQFTDTQYF. The CDR3 DNA reads TGTGCCAGCACCGGACAGTTCACAGATACGCAGTATTTT.

This clonotype was seen repeatedly, ten times or more. The rearrangement uses TRBV2 and TRBJ2-7, with TRBD1 matching 7 bases. CDR3 length: 15 residues. CDR1 and CDR2 (germline): SNHLY, FYNNEI. V shed 1 base, J shed 6 bases, and the junction held 9 bases outside the gene matches. The DNA of the CDR3 is TGTGCCAGCAGTGAAGTCATGTACAGGGGTAGCGAGCAGTACTTC. This gives the protein CASSEVMYRGSEQYF. Full variable domain (remainder filled in from reference TRBV2 and TRBJ2-7): EPEVTQTPSHQVTQMGQEVILRCVPISNHLYFYWYRQILGQKVEFLVSFYNNEISEKSEIFDDQFSVERPDGSNFTLKIRSTKLEDSAMYFCASSEVMYRGSEQYFGPGTRLTVT.

There are many counts of this clonotype. CDR3 bases: TGTGCCAGCAGCCAAGAAAGACTAGCGGGAGTCTACGAGCAGTACTTC. It is translated as CASSQERLAGVYEQYF. The chain employs TRBV4-2 and TRBJ2-7, with TRBD2 matching over 12 bases. CDR1 is LGHNA and CDR2 is YNFKEQ in the germline V gene. There are 16 residues in the CDR3. The trim removed 0 bases at V and 3 bases at J, leaving 3 bases unmatched.

Comments on this clonotype: A far larger clone lies a single base away; this is likely a read error. This rearrangement joins TRBV6-4 to TRBJ2-1; TRBD2 matches at 7 bases. CDR1 MRHNA and CDR2 SNTAGT come from the germline V gene. The length of the CDR3 is 14 residues. V shed 11 bases and J 4 bases; nucleotides not matched to a gene: 11. CDR3 region: CAAQAAGEYNEQFF. CDR3 bases: TGTGCCGCACAGGCGGCGGGAGAGTACAATGAGCAGTTCTTC.

This clonotype showed up many times. This chain uses TRBV4-2 with TRBJ2-7; 14 bases are shared with TRBD2. The CDR3 has 19 amino acids. Germline-derived CDR1 and CDR2 are LGHNA and YNFKEQ. V trimming: 3 bases; J trimming: 0 bases; junction bases outside the gene matches: 10. The DNA for the CDR3 is TGTGCCAGCAGCCAGGGGACTAGCGGGAGTGCACGCTTCTCCTACGAGCAGTACTTC. Protein: CASSQGTSGSARFSYEQYF.

The table lists this clonotype with many counts. The genes are TRBV5-5 and TRBJ2-7, with D perhaps assigned TRBD1 or TRBD2 (5 bases each). Per germline, CDR1 SGHKS and CDR2 YYEKEE (reference sequence). V gave up 4 bases and J gave up 2 bases, with 16 bases separating them. CDR3 size: 15 residues. The CDR3 region is CASSLLSGPTYEQYF. CDR3 coding DNA: TGTGCCAGCAGCCTACTGTCGGGGCCCACCTACGAGCAGTACTTC.

This clonotype was picked up many times. This chain joins TRBV5-1 and TRBJ1-1; 8 nucleotides align to TRBD1. Germline V gene data show CDR1 as SGHRS and CDR2 as YFSETQ. J was trimmed by 5 bases and V by 4 bases; bases with no gene match: 4. This CDR3 has 13 residues. CDR3 in DNA: TGCGCCAGCAGCCCGGACAGGGATACTGAAGCTTTCTTT. This translates into CASSPDRDTEAFF. Complete variable domain (other parts from reference TRBV5-1 and TRBJ1-1): KAGVTQTPRYLIKTRGQQVTLSCSPISGHRSVSWYQQTPGQGLQFLFEYFSETQRNKGNFPGRFSGRQFSNSRSEMNVSTLELGDSALYLCASSPDRDTEAFFGQGTRLTVV.

In its sample, this clonotype was seen many times. J is TRBJ2-1 and V is TRBV29-1; D possibly corresponds to TRBD1 (5 bases). CDR3 length: 11 residues. Germline loops: CDR1 SQVTM, CDR2 ANQGSEA. V lost 4 bases and J 10 bases, leaving 11 bases between the germline ends. Here the CDR3 reads CSVVGAQEQFF. For the CDR3, the DNA is TGCAGCGTTGTAGGGGCTCAGGAGCAGTTCTTC.

This clonotype was seen at least ten times. The rearrangement uses TRBV7-9 and TRBJ1-1; tentative D call: TRBD1 (6 bases). Germline CDR1 SEHNR, CDR2 FQNEAQ (reference sequence). The CDR3 runs to 15 residues. The ends were cut back, 2 bases at V and 2 bases at J, with 12 bases in the middle. The CDR3 sequence is CASSLLAGENTEAFF. The CDR3 nucleotides are TGTGCCAGCAGCTTACTAGCAGGGGAAAACACTGAAGCTTTCTTT.

In this sample, this clonotype turned up many times. The chain is built from TRBV28 and TRBJ2-1, with unresolved D. The germline gives CDR1 MDHEN, CDR2 SYDVKM. The CDR3 has 12 residues. V was trimmed by 6 bases and J by 2 bases, leaving 5 bases between them. CDR3 amino acids: CASRETYNEQFF. CDR3 in DNA: TGTGCCAGCAGGGAGACCTACAATGAGCAGTTCTTC.

Concerning this clonotype itself: It is likely a read error: a sequence one base away is far more abundant. The chain employs TRBV1 and TRBJ2-1. TRBV1 is flagged as a pseudogene. CDR3 size: 15 residues. The chain's CDR3 is CASSQAIMSYNEQFF. CDR3 nucleotide sequence: TGCGCCAGCAGCCAAGCAATTATGAGCTACAATGAGCAGTTCTTC.

This clonotype has a handful of counts. The rearrangement links TRBV9 to TRBJ1-2; 9 bases line up with TRBD1. Trimming removed 0 bases from V and 7 bases from J; junction bases left unmatched: 4. The germline CDR1 and CDR2 sequences are SGDLS and YYNGEE. The CDR3 is made up of 14 amino acids. This CDR3 is CASSVGVTGGGYTF. CDR3 bases: TGTGCCAGCAGCGTAGGAGTGACAGGGGGTGGCTACACCTTC.

This clonotype has just a few counts. The limits of the CDR3 on the DNA are not certain, so only TCRdb's listed CDR3 is given. V is TRBV24-1 and J is TRBJ2-2; the D call in the table, TRBD1, was not verified against the DNA. Looked up from germline, CDR1 is KGHDR and CDR2 is SFDVKD. With termini counted, the CDR3 has 20 amino acids. This chain's CDR3 is CATSEKPRVGNTGELFFFFF.

This clonotype was counted many times. This sequence joins TRBV19 and TRBJ1-5, with a tentative D call TRBD1 (5 bases). The CDR3 consists of 16 residues. Germline V gene lookup returns CDR1 LNHDA and CDR2 SQIVND (reference sequence). Trimming shortened V by 3 bases and J by 6 bases, and 18 bases separated the two germline ends. The CDR3 sequence is CASSIETPGQGQPQHF. The DNA of the CDR3 is TGTGCCAGTAGTATCGAGACTCCTGGGCAGGGTCAGCCCCAGCATTTT.

This clonotype was counted a few times. The chain recombines TRBV2 with TRBJ2-7; 8 positions match TRBD2. The V gene end was trimmed by 8 bases and the J gene end by 0 bases; junction bases not matched to a gene: 6. CDR1 is SNHLY, CDR2 FYNNEI, per germline. This CDR3 comprises 14 residues. The DNA for the CDR3 is TGTGCCAGCGAATCGGGGGGGAGCTCCTACGAGCAGTACTTC. Protein: CASESGGSSYEQYF.